This T cell receptor beta chain was recorded in a study of T-cell memory formation after mild COVID-19. This clonotype occurred a few times. Using its own MiXCR run on the 5' RACE reads, TCRdb lists one record per CDR3 protein. This table has about 470,000 distinct CDR3 sequences, about 23% appearing once. The specimen was PBMCs or a T cell subset sorted from them (not recorded which). This clonotype was obtained from an adult woman who had mild COVID-19 (a few samples of this study predate the infection). Cell type and time point are not known.

CDR3 sequence reads: CATHPGGESGANVLTF. The CDR3 bases are TGTGCCACCCACCCAGGGGGCGAGTCTGGGGCCAACGTCCTGACTTTC. This rearrangement joins TRBV25-1 to TRBJ2-6, with 8 bases fitting TRBD1. This CDR3 spans 16 amino acids. Germline CDR1 and CDR2: MGHDK and SYGVNS. V lost 10 bases, J lost 1 base, and 9 bases stayed unmatched.